This record concerns one TCR beta chain sequence. The record originates from a study of shared clonotypes between healthy human individuals. Germline V CDR1 and CDR2: SNHLY, FYNNEI. CDR3 length equals 12 residues. V lost 3 bases to trimming and J lost 6 bases, with 8 bases between them. The run depth of the assay was deep. Repertoires were generated with immunoSEQ multiplex PCR, while TCRdb's copy carries only in-frame clones and drops some. The sample records 2,500,000 or so clones, about nine tenths being singletons. This TCR was recovered from a man aged 18-30 years in good health. Some clones in this sample may be carry-over from other donors' samples. Sequences were obtained from naive CD4+ T cells from PBMCs. Documented subset: CD45RA+ positively selected. This chain uses TRBV2 with TRBJ1-1; D might be TRBD1 (6 bases). The CDR3: CASSDGGPEAFF. CDR3 DNA: TGTGCCAGCAGTGACGGGGGGCCTGAAGCTTTCTTT.